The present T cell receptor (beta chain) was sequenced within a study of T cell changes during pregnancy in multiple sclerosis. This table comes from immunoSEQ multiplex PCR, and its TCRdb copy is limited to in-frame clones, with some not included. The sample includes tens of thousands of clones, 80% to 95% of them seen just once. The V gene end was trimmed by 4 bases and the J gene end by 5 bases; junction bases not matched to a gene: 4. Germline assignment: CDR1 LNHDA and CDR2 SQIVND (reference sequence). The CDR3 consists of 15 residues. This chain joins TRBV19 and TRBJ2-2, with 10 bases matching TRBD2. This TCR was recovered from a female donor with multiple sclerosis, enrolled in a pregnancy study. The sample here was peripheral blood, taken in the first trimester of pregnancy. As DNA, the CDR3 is TGTGCCAGTAGTAAAGGACTAGCGGATACCGGGGAGCTGTTTTTT. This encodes CASSKGLADTGELFF.